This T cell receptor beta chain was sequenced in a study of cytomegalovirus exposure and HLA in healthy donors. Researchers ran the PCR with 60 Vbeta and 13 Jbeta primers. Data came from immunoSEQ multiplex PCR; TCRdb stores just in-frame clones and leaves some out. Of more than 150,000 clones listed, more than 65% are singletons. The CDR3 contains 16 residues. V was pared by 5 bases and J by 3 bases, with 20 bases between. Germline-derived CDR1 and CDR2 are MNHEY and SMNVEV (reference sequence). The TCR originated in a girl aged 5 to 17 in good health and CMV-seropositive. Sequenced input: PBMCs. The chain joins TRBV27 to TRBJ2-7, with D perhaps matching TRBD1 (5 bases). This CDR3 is CASSPRQSTLSYEQYF. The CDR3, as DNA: TGTGCCAGCAGTCCTCGACAGAGTACATTGAGCTACGAGCAGTACTTC.